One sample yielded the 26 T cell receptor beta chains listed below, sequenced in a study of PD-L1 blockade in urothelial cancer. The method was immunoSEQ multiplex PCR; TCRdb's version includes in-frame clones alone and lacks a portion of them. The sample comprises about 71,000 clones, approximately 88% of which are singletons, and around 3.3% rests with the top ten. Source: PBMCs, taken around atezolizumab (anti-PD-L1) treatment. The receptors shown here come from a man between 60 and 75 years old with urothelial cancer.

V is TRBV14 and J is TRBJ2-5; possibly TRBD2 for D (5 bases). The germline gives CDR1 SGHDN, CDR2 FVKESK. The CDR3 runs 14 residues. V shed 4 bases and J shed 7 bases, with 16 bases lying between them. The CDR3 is CASSPIPQSGTQYF. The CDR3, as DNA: TGTGCCAGCAGCCCAATCCCACAAAGCGGGACCCAGTACTTC.

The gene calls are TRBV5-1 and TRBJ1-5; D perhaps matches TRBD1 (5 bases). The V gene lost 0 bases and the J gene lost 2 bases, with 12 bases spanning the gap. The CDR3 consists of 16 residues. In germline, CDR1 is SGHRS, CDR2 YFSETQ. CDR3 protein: CASSLGAPGGNQPQHF. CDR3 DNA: TGCGCCAGCAGCTTGGGGGCGCCGGGGGGCAATCAGCCCCAGCATTTT.

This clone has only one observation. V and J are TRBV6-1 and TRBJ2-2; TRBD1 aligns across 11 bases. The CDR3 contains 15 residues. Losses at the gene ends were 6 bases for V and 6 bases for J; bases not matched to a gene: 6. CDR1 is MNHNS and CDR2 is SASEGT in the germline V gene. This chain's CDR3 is CASSGQGARAGELFF. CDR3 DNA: TGTGCCAGCAGCGGACAGGGGGCGCGGGCCGGGGAGCTGTTTTTT.

The CDR3 DNA is TGTGCCAGTAGTACACAGGGTCAAGAGACCCAGTACTTC. This codes for CASSTQGQETQYF. The chain couples TRBV19 to TRBJ2-5, with D possibly TRBD1 on 6 matching bases. This CDR3 has 13 amino acids. V lost 4 bases, J lost 2 bases, and 8 bases lay in between. CDR1 and CDR2 (germline): LNHDA, SQIVND (reference sequence).

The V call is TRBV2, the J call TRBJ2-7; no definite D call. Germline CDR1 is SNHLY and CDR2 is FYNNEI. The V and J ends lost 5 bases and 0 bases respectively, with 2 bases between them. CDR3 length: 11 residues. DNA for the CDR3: TGTGCCAGCAGTCACTCCTACGAGCAGTACTTC. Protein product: CASSHSYEQYF.

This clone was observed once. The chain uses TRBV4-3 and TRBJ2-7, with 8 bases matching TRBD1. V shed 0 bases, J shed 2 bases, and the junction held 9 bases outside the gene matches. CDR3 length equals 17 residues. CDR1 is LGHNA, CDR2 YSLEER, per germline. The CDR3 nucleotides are TGCGCCAGCAGCCAAGATCCCCAGGGGGCCAGGACCTACGAGCAGTACTTC. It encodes CASSQDPQGARTYEQYF.

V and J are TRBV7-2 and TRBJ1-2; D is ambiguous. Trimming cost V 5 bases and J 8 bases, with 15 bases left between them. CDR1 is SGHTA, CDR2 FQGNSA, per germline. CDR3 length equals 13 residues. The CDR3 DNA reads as TGTGCCAGCAGCCCGGGTCGAGAGTACGGCTACACCTTC. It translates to CASSPGREYGYTF.

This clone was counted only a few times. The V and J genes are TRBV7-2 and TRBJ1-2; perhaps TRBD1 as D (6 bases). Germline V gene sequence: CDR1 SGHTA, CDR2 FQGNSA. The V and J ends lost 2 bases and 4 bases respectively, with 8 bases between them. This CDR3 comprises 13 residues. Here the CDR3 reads CASSLQGPYGYTF. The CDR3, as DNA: TGTGCCAGCAGCTTACAGGGGCCCTATGGCTACACCTTC.

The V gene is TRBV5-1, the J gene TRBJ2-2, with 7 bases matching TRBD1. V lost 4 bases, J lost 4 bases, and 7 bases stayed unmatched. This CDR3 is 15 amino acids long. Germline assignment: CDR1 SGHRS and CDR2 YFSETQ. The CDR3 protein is CASSPMTGLTGELFF. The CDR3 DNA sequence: TGCGCCAGCAGCCCCATGACAGGGCTCACCGGGGAGCTGTTTTTT.

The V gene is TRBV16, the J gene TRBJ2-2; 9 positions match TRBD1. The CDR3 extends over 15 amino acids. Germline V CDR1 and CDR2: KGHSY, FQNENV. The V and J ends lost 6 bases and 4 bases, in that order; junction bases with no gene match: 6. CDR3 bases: TGTGCCAGCAGTTACAGGGGGCCGGGCACCGGGGAGCTGTTTTTT. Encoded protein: CASSYRGPGTGELFF.

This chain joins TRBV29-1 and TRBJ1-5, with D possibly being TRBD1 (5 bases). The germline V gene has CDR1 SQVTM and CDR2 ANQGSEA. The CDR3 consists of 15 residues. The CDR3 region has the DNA TGCATCTTACACCTCGGGGGGGGGATTGATCAGCCCCAGCATTTT. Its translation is CILHLGGGIDQPQHF.

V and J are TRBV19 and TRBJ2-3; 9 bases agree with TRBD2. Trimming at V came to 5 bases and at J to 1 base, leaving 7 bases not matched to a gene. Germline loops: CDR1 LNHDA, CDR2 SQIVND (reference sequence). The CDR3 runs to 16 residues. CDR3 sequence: CASSLLAGTGTDTQYF. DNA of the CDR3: TGTGCCAGTAGTTTGCTAGCGGGGACGGGCACAGATACGCAGTATTTT. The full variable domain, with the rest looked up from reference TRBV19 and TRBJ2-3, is DGGITQSPKYLFRKEGQNVTLSCEQNLNHDAMYWYRQDPGQGLRLIYYSQIVNDFQKGDIAEGYSVSREKKESFPLTVTSAQKNPTAFYLCASSLLAGTGTDTQYFGPGTRLTVL.

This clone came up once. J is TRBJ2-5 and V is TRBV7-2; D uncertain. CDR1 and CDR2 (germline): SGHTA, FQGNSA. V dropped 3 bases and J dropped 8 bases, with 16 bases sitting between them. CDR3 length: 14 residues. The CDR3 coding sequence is TGTGCCAGCAGCTTTGCCCCTTCCCCCACAACCCAGTACTTC. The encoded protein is CASSFAPSPTTQYF.

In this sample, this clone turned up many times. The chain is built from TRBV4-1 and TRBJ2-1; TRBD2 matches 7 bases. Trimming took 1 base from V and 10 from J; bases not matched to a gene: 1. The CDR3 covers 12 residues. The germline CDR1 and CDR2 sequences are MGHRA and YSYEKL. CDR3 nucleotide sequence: TGCGCCAGCAGCCAAGTCGGGAGGGAGCAGTTCTTC. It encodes CASSQVGREQFF.

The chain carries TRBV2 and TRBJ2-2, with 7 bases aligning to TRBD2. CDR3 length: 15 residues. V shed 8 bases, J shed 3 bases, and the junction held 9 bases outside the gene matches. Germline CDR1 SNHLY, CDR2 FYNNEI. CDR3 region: CASVGTGGDTGELFF. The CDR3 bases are TGTGCCAGCGTAGGGACGGGAGGAGACACCGGGGAGCTGTTTTTT.

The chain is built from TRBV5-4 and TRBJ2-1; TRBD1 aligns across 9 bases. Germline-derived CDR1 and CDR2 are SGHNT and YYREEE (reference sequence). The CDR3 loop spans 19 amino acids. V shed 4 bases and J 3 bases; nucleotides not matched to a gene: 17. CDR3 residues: CASSPSRGPGQGLYNEQFF. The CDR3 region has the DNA TGTGCCAGCAGCCCGAGCCGTGGCCCAGGACAGGGGCTCTACAATGAGCAGTTCTTC.

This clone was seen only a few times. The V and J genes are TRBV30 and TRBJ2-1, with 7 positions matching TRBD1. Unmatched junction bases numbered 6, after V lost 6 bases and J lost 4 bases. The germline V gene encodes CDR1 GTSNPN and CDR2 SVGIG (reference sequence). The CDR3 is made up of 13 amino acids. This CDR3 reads CACLTGQYNEQFF. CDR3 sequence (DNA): TGTGCCTGTTTGACAGGGCAATACAATGAGCAGTTCTTC. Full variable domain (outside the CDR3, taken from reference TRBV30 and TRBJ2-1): SQTIHQWPATLVQPVGSPLSLECTVEGTSNPNLYWYRQAAGRGLQLLFYSVGIGQISSEVPQNLSASRPQDRQFILSSKKLLLSDSGFYLCACLTGQYNEQFFGPGTRLTVL.

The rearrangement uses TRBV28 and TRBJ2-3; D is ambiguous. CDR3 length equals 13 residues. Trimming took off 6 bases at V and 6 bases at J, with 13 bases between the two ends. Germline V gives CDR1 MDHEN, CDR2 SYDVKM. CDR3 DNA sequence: TGTGCCAGCAGCCTACCTTCACGGGATACGCAGTATTTT. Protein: CASSLPSRDTQYF.

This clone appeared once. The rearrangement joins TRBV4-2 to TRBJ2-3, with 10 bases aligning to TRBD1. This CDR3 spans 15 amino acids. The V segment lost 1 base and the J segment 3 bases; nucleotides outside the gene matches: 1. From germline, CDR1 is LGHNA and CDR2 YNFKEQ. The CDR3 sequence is CASSQGDRGTDTQYF. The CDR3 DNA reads TGTGCCAGCAGCCAAGGGGACAGGGGAACAGATACGCAGTATTTT.

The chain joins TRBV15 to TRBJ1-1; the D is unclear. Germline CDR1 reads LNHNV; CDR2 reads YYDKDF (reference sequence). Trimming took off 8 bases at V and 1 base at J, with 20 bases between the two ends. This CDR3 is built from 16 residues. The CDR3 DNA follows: TGTGCCACCCGTGTGTTCAACCGGGGAAAGAACACTGAAGCTTTCTTT. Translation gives CATRVFNRGKNTEAFF.

The DNA for the CDR3 is TGTGCCAGTACTAGCGGGGGCCCAGGTACGCAGTATTTT. Encoded protein: CASTSGGPGTQYF. This sequence joins TRBV28 and TRBJ2-3, with 11 bases aligning to TRBD2. CDR3 length: 13 amino acids. The V gene's germline CDR1 is MDHEN and CDR2 SYDVKM. J lost 8 bases, V lost 9 bases, and 7 bases had no gene match.

In DNA form, the CDR3 reads TGTGCCAGCAGTCTCCGGGACAGGGCCTCCTTTGGGGCTTTCTTT. As protein: CASSLRDRASFGAFF. This rearrangement joins TRBV28 to TRBJ1-1; TRBD1 aligns across 9 bases. CDR1 is MDHEN and CDR2 is SYDVKM in the germline V gene. V gave up 5 bases and J gave up 11 bases; unmatched junction bases: 15. This CDR3 is built from 15 residues.

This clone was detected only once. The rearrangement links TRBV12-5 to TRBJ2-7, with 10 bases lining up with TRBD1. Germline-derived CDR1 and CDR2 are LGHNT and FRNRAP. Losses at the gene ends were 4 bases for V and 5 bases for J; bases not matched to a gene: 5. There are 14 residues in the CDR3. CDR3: CASGSGQGVHEQYF. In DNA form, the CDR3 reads TGTGCTAGTGGTTCAGGACAGGGGGTCCACGAGCAGTACTTC.

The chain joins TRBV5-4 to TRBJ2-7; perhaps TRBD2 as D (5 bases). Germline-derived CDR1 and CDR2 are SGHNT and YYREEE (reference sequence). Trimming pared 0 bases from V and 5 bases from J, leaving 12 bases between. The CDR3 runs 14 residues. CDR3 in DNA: TGTGCCAGCAGCTTGGCTGGGAGACGCCACGAGCAGTACTTC. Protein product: CASSLAGRRHEQYF.

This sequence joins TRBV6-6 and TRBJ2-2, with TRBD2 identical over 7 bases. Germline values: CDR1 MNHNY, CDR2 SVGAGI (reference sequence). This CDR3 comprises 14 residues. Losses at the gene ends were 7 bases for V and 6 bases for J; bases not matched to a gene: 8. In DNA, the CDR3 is TGTGCCAGCACTCCCGCGGGAGAGGCCGGGGAGCTGTTTTTT. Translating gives CASTPAGEAGELFF.

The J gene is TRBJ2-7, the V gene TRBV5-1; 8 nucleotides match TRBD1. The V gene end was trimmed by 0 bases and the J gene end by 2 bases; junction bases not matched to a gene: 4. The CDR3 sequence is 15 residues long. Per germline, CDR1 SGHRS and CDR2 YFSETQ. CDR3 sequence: CASSLAAGGTYEQYF. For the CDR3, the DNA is TGCGCCAGCAGCTTGGCGGCAGGGGGCACCTACGAGCAGTACTTC.